The 29 T cell receptor beta chains presented below share a single source sample, sequenced in a study of blood T cells in healthy people across ages (dated by TCRdb to 2013 to 2016). The library relied on 5' RACE. Sequencing was carried out with an Illumina HiSeq 2500. A second about 6 to 11 cycle PCR used a sample-barcoded 5' primer and a J-beta primer mix. The raw public data were reprocessed by TCRdb itself: fastp quality trimming at Q25, MiXCR clonotype calling, in-frame beta chains only. CDR3 protein duplicates are merged, each entry listing the most common genes and DNA. The sample table holds hundreds of thousands of distinct CDR3 sequences, of which under 55% were seen once. The top ten hold about a fifth of the sample. The sequencing sample was made of blood. These receptors all stem from a man between 60 and 70 years old in good health.

The chain combines TRBV5-1 with TRBJ2-1, with D perhaps matching TRBD1 (5 bases). The J call is in doubt because the DNA end fits TRBJ2-7 better. This CDR3 is 13 amino acids long. Germline V gives CDR1 SGHRS, CDR2 YFSETQ. CDR3 nucleotides: TGCGCCAGCAGCTTGTTGACAGACAATGAGCAGTACTTC. Amino acid sequence: CASSLLTDNEQYF.

This clonotype was detected only once. The rearrangement uses TRBV21-1 and TRBJ2-3; the D call in the table, TRBD2, was not verified against the DNA. TRBV21-1 is reported as a pseudogene. The CDR3 consists of 22 residues. CDR3 bases: TGTGCCAGCAGCAAAGAAGGGTTTGCAGGGACTAGCGGGGCTTCTTGCACAGATACGCAGTATTTT. Translated, it gives CASSKEGFAGTSGASCTDTQYF.

This clonotype was detected only a few times. The chain carries TRBV3-1 and TRBJ1-3, with D hard to call. The CDR3 spans 14 residues. V lost 6 bases and J 4 bases, leaving 13 bases between the germline ends. The V gene's germline CDR1 is LGHDT and CDR2 YNNKEL (reference sequence). As DNA, the CDR3 is TGTGCCAGCAGTCCCACGGTCAGCGGAAACACCATATATTTT. This encodes CASSPTVSGNTIYF.

This clonotype has just a few counts. The chain combines TRBV5-1 with TRBJ2-7, with D maybe TRBD1 (6 bases). This CDR3 is built from 14 residues. Between the trimmed V and J ends, which lost 4 bases and 3 bases, there was a span of 14 bases. Germline V gene data show CDR1 as SGHRS and CDR2 as YFSETQ. Here the CDR3 reads CASSLRDNDYEQYF. In DNA form, the CDR3 reads TGCGCCAGCAGCCTCCGGGACAATGACTACGAGCAGTACTTC.

The J gene is TRBJ2-3, the V gene TRBV2; a possible D gene is TRBD1 (5 bases). V lost 6 bases and J 4 bases, leaving 14 bases between the germline ends. The germline V gene encodes CDR1 SNHLY and CDR2 FYNNEI. The CDR3 consists of 14 residues. CDR3 residues: CASSGRVNPDTQYF. DNA of the CDR3: TGTGCCAGCAGCGGCAGGGTGAACCCAGATACGCAGTATTTT.

The V and J genes are TRBV6-5 and TRBJ2-1, with D perhaps matching TRBD2 (6 bases). Looked up from germline, CDR1 is MNHEY and CDR2 is SVGAGI. There are 16 residues in the CDR3. Trimming removed 1 base at V and 8 bases at J, with 18 bases between. The CDR3 loop reads CASSYLLTRSQDEQFF. The CDR3 region has the DNA TGTGCCAGCAGTTACTTGCTGACTAGGAGTCAGGATGAGCAGTTCTTC.

The CDR3 DNA follows: TGTGCCTGGAGTCTAGCGGGGGTCGGGACAGATACGCAGTATTTT. Translated, it gives CAWSLAGVGTDTQYF. This chain connects TRBV30 to TRBJ2-3; 10 positions agree with TRBD2. Trimming took 2 bases from V and 3 from J; bases not matched to a gene: 5. The germline V gene encodes CDR1 GTSNPN and CDR2 SVGIG (reference sequence). The CDR3 covers 15 residues.

This clonotype was detected only a few times. The chain uses TRBV10-3 and TRBJ2-1; D may be TRBD2 (5 bases). The V and J ends lost 2 bases and 10 bases respectively, with 9 bases between them. CDR3 length equals 12 residues. Per the germline V gene, CDR1 is ENHRY and CDR2 is SYGVKD. In DNA, the CDR3 is TGTGCCATCAGTGAGACATCGGGGGAGCAGTTCTTC. Translating gives CAISETSGEQFF.

The chain is built from TRBV27 and TRBJ2-2, with TRBD2 matching 7 bases. Germline values: CDR1 MNHEY, CDR2 SMNVEV (reference sequence). The CDR3 runs 16 residues. With 3 bases clipped from V and 4 bases from J, the junction kept 8 bases outside the gene matches. This chain's CDR3 is CASSFEAGRLTGELFF. In DNA form, the CDR3 reads TGTGCCAGCAGTTTCGAAGCGGGGCGACTCACCGGGGAGCTGTTTTTT.

Regarding this clonotype: At one of its ends the junction is not consistent with the germline gene, which may arise from a read error. V and J are TRBV2 and TRBJ1-4, with a tentative D call TRBD1 (5 bases). The CDR3 contains 15 residues. CDR1 and CDR2 (germline): SNHLY, FYNNEI. The CDR3: CASLQGDATNEKLFF. The CDR3 DNA follows: TGCGCCAGCTTGCAGGGAGATGCAACTAATGAAAAACTGTTTTTT.

The chain combines TRBV6-5 with TRBJ1-2; the D is unclear. The CDR3 has 15 amino acids. Trimming removed 3 bases from V and 2 bases from J, with 13 bases in between. CDR1 MNHEY and CDR2 SVGAGI come from the germline V gene. CDR3 sequence reads: CASSYRTALNYGYTF. CDR3 DNA: TGTGCCAGCAGTTATCGAACAGCGCTAAACTATGGCTACACCTTC.

In this sample, this clonotype turned up a few times. The CDR3 protein is CASSQDMGLAYNEQFF. DNA for the CDR3: TGCGCCAGCAGCCAAGATATGGGACTAGCCTACAATGAGCAGTTCTTC. J is TRBJ2-1 and V is TRBV4-3; 8 bases match TRBD2. Germline V gives CDR1 LGHNA, CDR2 YSLEER. J lost 2 bases, V lost 0 bases, and 3 bases had no gene match. CDR3 length: 16 residues.

This clonotype came up a few times. The rearrangement links TRBV20-1 to TRBJ2-3; 7 bases line up with TRBD2. The CDR3 contains 17 residues. The J segment lost 2 bases and the V segment lost 1 base, leaving 12 bases of the junction unmatched. The germline gives CDR1 DFQATT, CDR2 SNEGSKA (reference sequence). CDR3 loop: CSARAPGTAGVTDTQYF. The CDR3 DNA reads as TGCAGTGCTAGAGCGCCCGGCACGGCGGGGGTCACAGATACGCAGTATTTT.

The chain has TRBV5-1 and TRBJ2-1; D remains ambiguous. The CDR3 loop spans 15 amino acids. Germline V lookup: CDR1 SGHRS, CDR2 YFSETQ. V was cut by 6 bases and J by 0 bases, with 13 bases left in between. The CDR3 DNA is TGCGCCAGCATGTCTGATCCCAGCTCCTACAATGAGCAGTTCTTC. Protein product: CASMSDPSSYNEQFF.

Of note for this clonotype: The junction shows a germline mismatch at one end, possibly a read error. The chain combines TRBV10-3 with TRBJ2-1; 12 positions agree with TRBD2. CDR3 length: 15 residues. Germline CDR1 and CDR2: ENHRY and SYGVKD. The CDR3 nucleotides read TGTGCCATCGGATCTAGCGGGGGGGGATACAACGAGCAGTTCTTC. This codes for CAIGSSGGGYNEQFF.

Points on this clonotype: Just one base apart from a much larger clone, this may be a read error. The chain has TRBV4-3 and TRBJ2-7, with D tentatively TRBD1 or TRBD2 (5 bases each). Between the trimmed V and J ends, which lost 0 bases and 6 bases, there was a span of 15 bases. The germline CDR1 and CDR2 sequences are LGHNA and YSLEER. CDR3 length: 15 residues. CDR3 in DNA: TGCGCCAGCAGCCAAGAGTGGACTGGGGCTCGCGAGCAGTACTTC. This sequence encodes CASSQEWTGAREQYF.

To note about this clonotype: At one end the junction does not follow the germline gene, possibly because of a read error. This chain links TRBV6-2 or TRBV6-3 with TRBJ2-7; D ambiguous. The CDR3 runs 14 residues. CDR1 and CDR2 from the germline V gene are MNHEY and SVGEGT. The CDR3 sequence is CAGSDLEISYEQYF. CDR3 sequence (DNA): TGTGCCGGCAGTGACTTGGAGATTTCCTACGAGCAGTACTTC.

The sample holds a few counts of this clonotype. The chain links TRBV20-1 to TRBJ2-4; D remains unclear. Matching the DNA end better, TRBJ2-7 makes the J call doubtful. The CDR3 extends over 12 amino acids. Germline V lookup: CDR1 DFQATT, CDR2 SNEGSKA (reference sequence). The CDR3 loop is CSASEISYEQYF. The DNA of the CDR3 is TGCAGTGCGTCTGAGATTTCCTACGAGCAGTACTTC.

The chain combines TRBV7-2 with TRBJ2-4; D perhaps matches TRBD2 (6 bases). The CDR3 is made up of 16 amino acids. The germline V gene has CDR1 SGHTA and CDR2 FQGNSA. Between the trimmed V and J ends, which lost 2 bases and 0 bases, there was a span of 11 bases. The CDR3 DNA follows: TGTGCCAGCAGCTTAAACGGGAGATTAGCCAAAAACATTCAGTACTTC. As protein: CASSLNGRLAKNIQYF.

CDR3 loop: CASSLRDGGNRETQYF. In DNA, the CDR3 is TGTGCCAGCAGCTTACGGGACGGGGGCAACCGAGAGACCCAGTACTTC. V and J are TRBV7-9 and TRBJ2-5; D is perhaps TRBD1 or TRBD2 (6 bases each). Trimming took off 2 bases at V and 4 bases at J, with 17 bases between the two ends. Per the germline V gene, CDR1 is SEHNR and CDR2 is FQNEAQ (reference sequence). CDR3 size: 16 residues.

The chain links TRBV2 to TRBJ2-3, with TRBD2 matching over 7 bases. The CDR3 covers 15 residues. Germline V gives CDR1 SNHLY, CDR2 FYNNEI. J gave up 1 base and V 1 base, and 2 bases lay outside the gene matches. CDR3 amino acids: CASSEGGGGTDTQYF. The DNA of the CDR3 is TGTGCCAGCAGTGAAGGGGGGGGGGGCACAGATACGCAGTATTTT.

The table lists this clonotype with many counts. This chain links TRBV20-1 with TRBJ2-5; D is unresolved. This CDR3 is 15 amino acids long. V was pared by 0 bases and J by 5 bases, with 16 bases between. In germline, CDR1 is DFQATT, CDR2 SNEGSKA (reference sequence). Here the CDR3 reads CSARDLASIGETQYF. The CDR3 region has the DNA TGCAGTGCTAGAGATCTTGCCTCCATTGGGGAGACCCAGTACTTC.

This chain connects TRBV19 to TRBJ2-7, with 10 bases aligning to TRBD2. Germline values: CDR1 LNHDA, CDR2 SQIVND (reference sequence). With V trimmed by 0 bases and J by 0 bases, 2 bases remained unmatched. The CDR3 runs to 16 residues. CDR3 in DNA: TGTGCCAGTAGTATAGAGGCTAGCGGGGGCTCCTACGAGCAGTACTTC. Protein: CASSIEASGGSYEQYF.

V usage is TRBV5-1 and J usage is TRBJ2-5, with 9 bases that match TRBD2. This CDR3 is 16 amino acids long. Trimming at V came to 0 bases and at J to 2 bases, leaving 5 bases not matched to a gene. Looked up from germline, CDR1 is SGHRS and CDR2 is YFSETQ. As DNA, the CDR3 is TGCGCCAGCAGCTTGGGCCAGCGGGGGGAACAAGAGACCCAGTACTTC. This translates into CASSLGQRGEQETQYF.

Worth noting for this clonotype: At one end, the junction sequence differs from germline, possibly due to a read error. The J gene is TRBJ2-3, the V gene TRBV12-3 or TRBV12-4, with D uncertain. The CDR3 has 12 residues. The CDR3: CASSFEGNTEYF. The CDR3, as DNA: TGTGCCAGCAGTTTTGAAGGGAATACGGAGTATTTT.

This clonotype has at least ten counts. The rearrangement uses TRBV9 and TRBJ2-7, with 8 bases identical to TRBD2. The CDR3 runs to 15 residues. Germline CDR1 reads SGDLS; CDR2 reads YYNGEE. Unmatched junction bases numbered 4, after V lost 0 bases and J lost 2 bases. Written as DNA, the CDR3 is TGTGCCAGCAGCGTAGAGACGGGGGGGACCTACGAGCAGTACTTC. This gives the protein CASSVETGGTYEQYF. Using reference TRBV9 and TRBJ2-7 for the parts outside the CDR3, the full variable domain is DSGVTQTPKHLITATGQRVTLRCSPRSGDLSVYWYQQSLDQGLQFLIQYYNGEERAKGNILERFSAQQFPDLHSELNLSSLELGDSALYFCASSVETGGTYEQYFGPGTRLTVT.

This clonotype came up a few times. V is TRBV12-3 or TRBV12-4 and J is TRBJ2-5, with a weak D call TRBD1 (6 bases). The CDR3 covers 17 residues. Trimming shortened V by 5 bases and J by 5 bases, and 24 bases separated the two germline ends. This chain's CDR3 is CASSPSKTLMGAETQYF. In DNA form, the CDR3 reads TGTGCCAGCAGTCCCTCAAAAACGCTTATGGGGGCTGAGACCCAGTACTTC.

This clonotype has more than one count but fewer than ten. This chain uses TRBV29-1 with TRBJ1-1; a possible D gene is TRBD1 (6 bases). Germline lookup yields CDR1 SQVTM and CDR2 ANQGSEA. V was clipped by 7 bases and J by 0 bases, with 12 bases between them. The CDR3 runs to 13 residues. The CDR3 loop reads CSAGQSMNTEAFF. The CDR3 DNA follows: TGCAGCGCCGGACAGTCGATGAACACTGAAGCTTTCTTT.

The CDR3: CASSLSGFVDSSYEQYF. In DNA form, the CDR3 reads TGTGCCAGCAGTTTATCGGGTTTTGTGGACAGCAGCTACGAGCAGTACTTC. This sequence joins TRBV27 and TRBJ2-7; possible D gene TRBD1, 6 bases. Germline V lookup: CDR1 MNHEY, CDR2 SMNVEV (reference sequence). The CDR3 loop spans 17 amino acids. V dropped 0 bases and J dropped 3 bases, with 18 bases sitting between them.